This T cell receptor beta chain was profiled in a study of beta chain features in type 1 diabetes. Background on the study: Sorted cells from all samples, numbering 95 million to 140 million, were examined.

The investigators reverse transcribed all of the isolated RNA, so they sequenced expressed TCRB transcripts. TCRdb keeps only in-frame clones here, not all; method: immunoSEQ multiplex PCR. The sample yields some 120,000 clones, 17% seen once. Findings of the study overall: Patients with type 1 diabetes showed fewer VDJ junction insertions and more deletions. Any HLA effect on TCRB rearrangement was left unresolved by small sub-analyses. In every one of the four CD4+ subsets, TCRB CDR3s were moderately but significantly shorter in Type 1 diabetes patients. The naive, central memory and Treg TCRB repertoires of patients appeared to be more similar to one another than those of healthy donors.

The sample holds a few counts of this clone. Its target is not known. The CDR3 has 14 amino acids. Between the trimmed V and J ends, which lost 6 bases and 15 bases, there was a span of 24 bases. The J gene is TRBJ1-3, the V gene TRBV23-1; perhaps TRBD1 as D (6 bases). TRBV23-1 is designated an ORF whose function remains uncertain. Sample: central memory CD4+ T cells from blood. This TCR came from a man aged 18 to 30 with type 1 diabetes. The CDR3 nucleotides are TGCGCCAGCAGCCCGCAGGGGAAACTGGAAACACCATATTTT. It codes for CASSPQGKLETPYF.